This T cell receptor (beta chain) was sequenced for a study of blood T cells in healthy people across ages (dated by TCRdb to the mid-2010s). About the full investigation: In model experiments, roughly one uniquely barcoded TCR beta cDNA molecule per two T cells was captured by template switching. The study measured age-related changes in TCR beta repertoire diversity using deep sequencing normalized with unique cDNA molecular identifiers. The donors were divided into four age groups: young (average around 16 years), middle-aged (approximately 42), aged (about 61) and long-lived (82). To avoid experimental bias, donors of different ages were distributed randomly across sequencing lanes. Using the same blood draw, the study looked at two additional independent replicas of 1 million unique cDNA reads for two donors, one aged 18 to 29 and the other aged 80 or older. Overall study outcomes, separate from this receptor: Donor CMV infection status was unknown, potentially confounding age-related changes in expanded clonotypes. Since profiling was done on bulk unsorted PBMCs, naive and antigen-experienced compartments could not be conclusively compared. As age increased, observed TCR beta diversity per million T cells dropped in a roughly linear way, and a significant reduction was already evident by age about 36. Estimates of total diversity based on one million sequenced T cells were considered lower bounds and underestimates. Compared with the aged group, the long-lived group had more naive CD4+ T cells, fewer expanded clones and increased TCR diversity, suggesting age selection. There was a strong correlation between observed TCR beta diversity and the percentage of naive T cells measured by flow cytometry.

The germline V gene supplies CDR1 SGHTA and CDR2 FQGNSA. Germline trimming: 1 base from V, 4 bases from J; junction bases outside gene matches: 8. There are 16 amino acids in the CDR3, from cysteine to phenylalanine inclusive. CDR3 DNA is the only sequence kept; it has 48 bases, read in frame from the first base. This clonotype was seen once. Its recognized antigen is unknown. No much larger clonotype is one base removed from it; base qualities were not supplied. Donors were 35 to 40 systemically healthy Caucasian individuals from Russia aged roughly 6 to 95 years. Each donor gave ten milliliters of peripheral blood, collected into EDTA-treated Vacutainer tubes. Ficoll-Paque density-gradient centrifugation was used to isolate PBMCs, with at least 6 million obtained per sample. Total RNA, at least 6 micrograms per sample, was extracted from PBMCs with Trizol reagent. The percentages of naive CD45RAhigh/CD27high T cells were determined by flow cytometry on a PBMC aliquot from every donor.

Library preparation was by 5' RACE. Sequencing instrument: Illumina HiSeq 2500. A second roughly 6 to 11 cycle PCR used a sample-barcoded 5' primer and a J-beta primer mix. Each TCR beta cDNA molecule received a unique molecular identifier from a template-switch 5' adaptor carrying 12 random nucleotides. Each sample yielded at least 2.5 million CDR3-containing paired-end reads. The Mint cDNA synthesis kit, primed by a TRBC-specific oligonucleotide, was used to synthesize first-strand cDNA from all RNA. All cDNA was treated with uracil-DNA glycosylase and then went through a first 18-cycle PCR with the universal primers M1SS and BC2_uni_R. The study's own analysis went as follows. For normalization, 1 million high-quality reads, each with a distinct molecular identifier, were randomly selected from each sample. Reads with shared molecular identifiers were discarded instead of being binned into consensus sequences. MiTCR, set to a Q25 quality threshold and the strictest error-elimination algorithm, was used for CDR3 identification, clonotype clustering and error correction. Lower-bound total TCR beta diversity was estimated with a nonparametric unseen species model using Euler transformation. TCRdb itself trimmed the public reads at Q25 with fastp, ran MiXCR and retained productive beta chains. One record per CDR3 amino acid sequence lists the most common genes and DNA. Here the V and J calls rest on TCRdb's processing, not on the authors' analysis. In this sample the table shows about 1,400,000 distinct CDR3 sequences, approximately 59% of which occur a single time. 6.7% of the sample lies in the top ten.

Source material: blood. The source is a man aged 18-30 years in good health. The chain is made from TRBV7-2 and TRBJ2-5, with TRBD2 identical over 8 junction bases. The nucleotide sequence reads TGTGCCAGCAGCTTAGTGGCCGGGGGGGCTGGAGAGACCCAGTACTTC. Its protein is CASSLVAGGAGETQYF. With the rest looked up from the reference TRBV7-2 and TRBJ2-5 genes rather than sequenced, the full variable domain is GAGVSQSPSNKVTEKGKDVELRCDPISGHTALYWYRQSLGQGLEFLIYFQGNSAPDKSGLPSDRFSAERTGGSVSTLTIQRTQQEDSAVYLCASSLVAGGAGETQYFGPGTRLLVL.